These 20 T cell receptor beta chains came from one sample sequenced in a study of radiotherapy plus CTLA-4 blockade in lung cancer. Libraries were prepared by immunoSEQ multiplex PCR; TCRdb keeps only in-frame clonotypes and omits some of them. The data contain 80,000 or so clones, 84% of them singletons. Sequenced material: peripheral blood, taken from a patient treated with radiotherapy plus ipilimumab. The receptors were sampled from a human donor with non-small cell lung cancer who had stable disease on radiotherapy plus ipilimumab.

This clone was seen once. V and J are TRBV9 and TRBJ2-7; a possible D gene is TRBD1 (6 bases). V was cut by 4 bases and J by 0 bases, with 11 bases left in between. The CDR3 is 14 residues long. CDR1 SGDLS and CDR2 YYNGEE come from the germline V gene. DNA for the CDR3: TGTGCCAGCAGCACAGGGCCGAGCTCCTACGAGCAGTACTTC. This gives the protein CASSTGPSSYEQYF. The whole variable domain, filled in from reference TRBV9 and TRBJ2-7, reads DSGVTQTPKHLITATGQRVTLRCSPRSGDLSVYWYQQSLDQGLQFLIQYYNGEERAKGNILERFSAQQFPDLHSELNLSSLELGDSALYFCASSTGPSSYEQYFGPGTRLTVT.

This chain connects TRBV14 to TRBJ2-7; 8 positions match TRBD1. The length of the CDR3 is 15 residues. With V trimmed by 3 bases and J by 2 bases, 6 bases remained unmatched. CDR1 is SGHDN and CDR2 is FVKESK in the germline V gene. CDR3 protein: CASSQNRDRTYEQYF. CDR3 sequence (DNA): TGTGCCAGCAGCCAGAACCGGGACAGGACCTACGAGCAGTACTTC.

The chain has TRBV7-9 and TRBJ1-4; the D is unclear. This CDR3 has 14 residues. CDR1 SEHNR and CDR2 FQNEAQ come from the germline V gene (reference sequence). V was shortened by 2 bases and J by 8 bases, with 12 bases between the two germline ends. The CDR3 is CASSLSGVQEKLFF. The CDR3 DNA follows: TGTGCCAGCAGCTTAAGTGGGGTTCAAGAAAAACTGTTTTTT.

As to this clone: One end of the junction is discordant with germline, which a read error may explain. This chain uses TRBV9 with TRBJ1-4; no clear D gene. Germline loops: CDR1 SGDLS, CDR2 YYNGEE. The CDR3 spans 14 residues. Here the CDR3 reads CASSPAVGGEKLLF. CDR3 nucleotides: TGTGCCAGCAGCCCTGCCGTGGGCGGTGAAAAACTGCTTTTT.

This clone was observed a handful of times. This sequence joins TRBV30 and TRBJ1-1, with D perhaps TRBD1 (5 bases). The CDR3 has 15 amino acids. Germline V gives CDR1 GTSNPN, CDR2 SVGIG (reference sequence). Deletions cut 2 bases from V and 4 bases from J, with 17 bases between. The CDR3 DNA reads as TGTGCCTGGAGTATGAGGGGCCCCATGGCCACTGAAGCTTTCTTT. Its protein is CAWSMRGPMATEAFF.

The chain joins TRBV7-9 to TRBJ2-7; D unclear. The germline V and J ends were trimmed by 1 base and 7 bases, with 14 bases remaining between them. Germline values: CDR1 SEHNR, CDR2 FQNEAQ (reference sequence). The CDR3 sequence is 14 residues long. In DNA form, the CDR3 reads TGTGCCAGCAGCTTAGGAGAAGTCCCTGGGGAGCAGTACTTC. It yields the protein CASSLGEVPGEQYF. The whole variable domain, filled in from reference TRBV7-9 and TRBJ2-7, reads DTGVSQNPRHKITKRGQNVTFRCDPISEHNRLYWYRQTLGQGPEFLTYFQNEAQLEKSRLLSDRFSAERPKGSFSTLEIQRTEQGDSAMYLCASSLGEVPGEQYFGPGTRLTVT.

This clone was recorded a few times. V usage is TRBV28 and J usage is TRBJ1-5; D is undetermined. The germline V gene has CDR1 MDHEN and CDR2 SYDVKM. The CDR3 contains 15 residues. V was trimmed by 7 bases and J by 7 bases, leaving 20 bases between them. CDR3 nucleotide sequence: TGTGCCAGCACCAAAGCGGTCCAACAGAGCCAGCCCCAGCATTTT. This sequence encodes CASTKAVQQSQPQHF.

The chain is built from TRBV6-1 and TRBJ2-2; the D is unclear. The CDR3 sequence is 13 residues long. Trimming stripped 4 bases from V and 6 bases from J, with 9 bases between. Germline CDR1 is MNHNS and CDR2 is SASEGT. In DNA form, the CDR3 reads TGTGCCAGCAGTGTAGGTAATCCCGGGGAGCTGTTTTTT. Translating gives CASSVGNPGELFF.

The chain joins TRBV27 to TRBJ2-5; D possibly matches TRBD1 or TRBD2 (5 bases each). Trimming took 2 bases from V and 5 from J, leaving 12 bases between them. The germline V gene encodes CDR1 MNHEY and CDR2 SMNVEV (reference sequence). The CDR3 has 14 amino acids. CDR3 protein: CASSLGASGETQYF. The CDR3, as DNA: TGTGCCAGCAGTTTAGGGGCATCGGGGGAGACCCAGTACTTC.

The chain is built from TRBV7-6 and TRBJ2-7; no clear D. With 3 bases removed from V and 3 bases from J, the gap between germline ends came to 15 bases. This CDR3 is built from 15 residues. Germline-derived CDR1 and CDR2 are SGHVS and FNYEAQ. The CDR3 DNA sequence: TGTGCCAGCAGCTTGTCCCCAGGACCCCTCTACGAGCAGTACTTC. It encodes CASSLSPGPLYEQYF.

The chain is built from TRBV2 and TRBJ2-2; 8 bases are a match to TRBD2. The CDR3 spans 14 residues. Losses at the gene ends were 6 bases for V and 3 bases for J; bases not matched to a gene: 3. Germline-derived CDR1 and CDR2 are SNHLY and FYNNEI. Here the CDR3 reads CASRTGGDTGELFF. The CDR3, as DNA: TGTGCCAGCAGAACCGGGGGGGACACCGGGGAGCTGTTTTTT.

The chain carries TRBV19 and TRBJ2-1; D unresolved. This CDR3 region has 14 residues. In germline, CDR1 is LNHDA, CDR2 SQIVND (reference sequence). V was pared by 0 bases and J by 4 bases, with 7 bases between. CDR3 loop: CASSIDGKYNEQFF. In DNA, the CDR3 is TGTGCCAGTAGTATAGATGGGAAATACAATGAGCAGTTCTTC.

The chain carries TRBV4-1 and TRBJ2-7; possibly TRBD1 for D (6 bases). V was shortened by 1 base and J by 3 bases, with 10 bases between the two germline ends. The CDR3 runs to 14 residues. Per germline, CDR1 MGHRA and CDR2 YSYEKL. This chain's CDR3 is CASSQGTVVYEQYF. CDR3 DNA: TGCGCCAGCAGCCAAGGGACAGTTGTCTACGAGCAGTACTTC.

The chain uses TRBV4-1 and TRBJ2-1; D is possibly TRBD2 (5 bases). Germline V gene lookup returns CDR1 MGHRA and CDR2 YSYEKL. V was cut by 4 bases and J by 0 bases, with 10 bases left in between. This CDR3 has 15 residues. The CDR3 reads CASSPDLSSYNEQFF. The CDR3 DNA reads as TGCGCCAGCAGCCCGGACTTAAGCTCCTACAATGAGCAGTTCTTC.

The V call is TRBV30, the J call TRBJ2-7, with 8 bases fitting TRBD2. CDR1 and CDR2 from the germline V gene are GTSNPN and SVGIG (reference sequence). The CDR3 is 16 amino acids. The V gene end was trimmed by 1 base and the J gene end by 6 bases; junction bases not matched to a gene: 14. The DNA for the CDR3 is TGTGCCTGGAGTGCACGGACGGGGGGGCAATATTCCGAGCAGTACTTC. Protein: CAWSARTGGQYSEQYF.

This sequence joins TRBV28 and TRBJ1-3; D might be TRBD1 (6 bases). V lost 3 bases and J lost 3, with 12 bases in between. The CDR3 is 15 residues long. From germline, CDR1 is MDHEN and CDR2 SYDVKM. CDR3 region: CASSLAGAGGNTIYF. For the CDR3, the DNA is TGTGCCAGCAGTTTGGCAGGGGCGGGTGGAAACACCATATATTTT.

The sample holds a few counts of this clone. The rearrangement uses TRBV11-1 and TRBJ2-3, with D unresolved. Deletions cut 2 bases from V and 0 bases from J, with 9 bases between. CDR1 is SGHAT, CDR2 FQDESV, per germline (reference sequence). The CDR3 is 15 amino acids. As DNA, the CDR3 is TGTGCCAGCAGCTTAAGCCCAGAGAGCACAGATACGCAGTATTTT. As protein: CASSLSPESTDTQYF.

The chain couples TRBV29-1 to TRBJ2-5, with TRBD2 matching over 7 bases. CDR1 and CDR2 from the germline V gene are SQVTM and ANQGSEA. Germline trimming cut 4 bases from V and 5 bases from J; bases unmatched to any gene: 4. The length of the CDR3 is 12 residues. This chain's CDR3 is CSVVWGGETQYF. The CDR3 DNA sequence: TGCAGCGTTGTTTGGGGGGGGGAGACCCAGTACTTC.

The genes are TRBV7-2 and TRBJ2-3; 7 nucleotides match TRBD2. Germline V gives CDR1 SGHTA, CDR2 FQGNSA. This CDR3 has 17 residues. Losses at the gene ends were 4 bases for V and 5 bases for J; bases not matched to a gene: 15. CDR3 bases: TGTGCCAGCAGCTCCCCACTACCCGGGAGGAGGGGAGATACGCAGTATTTT. It yields the protein CASSSPLPGRRGDTQYF. Together with reference TRBV7-2 and TRBJ2-3, the CDR3 gives the full variable domain: GAGVSQSPSNKVTEKGKDVELRCDPISGHTALYWYRQSLGQGLEFLIYFQGNSAPDKSGLPSDRFSAERTGGSVSTLTIQRTQQEDSAVYLCASSSPLPGRRGDTQYFGPGTRLTVL.

The genes are TRBV2 and TRBJ1-4; possibly TRBD1 for D (5 bases). Germline assignment: CDR1 SNHLY and CDR2 FYNNEI. Trimming stripped 4 bases from V and 8 bases from J, with 8 bases between. The CDR3 is 12 residues long. CDR3 loop: CASSANREKLFF. For the CDR3, the DNA is TGTGCCAGCAGTGCGAACAGGGAAAAACTGTTTTTT.